This TCR beta chain was documented in a study of CD8 T cells in ankylosing spondylitis. TCRdb re-analysed the 5' RACE reads in MiXCR, keeping a single row per CDR3 protein. Of fewer than 400,000 distinct CDR3 sequences listed, roughly 15% are singletons. CDR1 and CDR2 from the germline V gene are SGHRS and YFSETQ. V gave up 0 bases and J gave up 5 bases; unmatched junction bases: 5. The CDR3 length is 15 residues. Sequencing was done on a sample of blood, either unsorted or a sorted T cell fraction (not recorded which). This sequence joins TRBV5-1 and TRBJ2-7; 10 bases map to TRBD1. The sequence came from a male donor with ankylosing spondylitis or in good health (not recorded which). The CDR3 nucleotides read TGCGCCAGCAGCTTGGGGACAGGGGGTTCGAACGAGCAGTACTTC. It yields the protein CASSLGTGGSNEQYF.